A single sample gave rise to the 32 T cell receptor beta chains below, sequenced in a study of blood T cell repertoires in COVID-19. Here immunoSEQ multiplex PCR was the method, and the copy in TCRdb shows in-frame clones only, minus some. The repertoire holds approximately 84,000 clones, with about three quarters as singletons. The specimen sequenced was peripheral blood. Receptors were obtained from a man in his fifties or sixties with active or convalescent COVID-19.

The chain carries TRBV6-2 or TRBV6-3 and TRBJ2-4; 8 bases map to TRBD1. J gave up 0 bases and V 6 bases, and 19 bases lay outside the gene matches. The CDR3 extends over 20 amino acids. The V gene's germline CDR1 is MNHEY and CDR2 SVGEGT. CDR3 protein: CASSRTPGQVGTLAKNIQYF. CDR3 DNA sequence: TGTGCCAGCAGCCGCACCCCGGGACAGGTTGGGACACTAGCCAAAAACATTCAGTACTTC.

For the CDR3, the DNA is TGTGCCAGTAGCCACAGGAGGGCCACTAATGAAAAACTGTTTTTT. This sequence encodes CASSHRRATNEKLFF. The chain recombines TRBV19 with TRBJ1-4; D perhaps matches TRBD1 (5 bases). The germline V gene encodes CDR1 LNHDA and CDR2 SQIVND (reference sequence). V dropped 6 bases and J dropped 2 bases, with 13 bases sitting between them. This CDR3 has 15 amino acids.

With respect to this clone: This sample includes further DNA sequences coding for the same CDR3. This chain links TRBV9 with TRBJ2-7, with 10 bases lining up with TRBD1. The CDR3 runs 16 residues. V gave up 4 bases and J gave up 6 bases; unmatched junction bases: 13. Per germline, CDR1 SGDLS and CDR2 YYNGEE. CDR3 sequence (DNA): TGTGCCAGCAGCCCGCGCCTGGGACAGGGGAGAGGCGAGCAGTACTTC. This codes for CASSPRLGQGRGEQYF.

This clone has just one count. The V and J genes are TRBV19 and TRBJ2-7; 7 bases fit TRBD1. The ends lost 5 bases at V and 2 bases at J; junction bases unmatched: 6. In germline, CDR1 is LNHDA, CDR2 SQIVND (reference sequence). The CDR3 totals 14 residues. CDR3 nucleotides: TGTGCCAGTAGTTCTACAGGGGACCCCTACGAGCAGTACTTC. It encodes CASSSTGDPYEQYF.

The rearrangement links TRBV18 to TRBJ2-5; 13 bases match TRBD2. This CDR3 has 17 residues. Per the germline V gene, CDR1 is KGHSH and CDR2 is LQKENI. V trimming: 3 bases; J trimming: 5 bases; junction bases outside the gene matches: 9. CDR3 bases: TGTGCCAGCTCACCCTATACTAGCGGGGGGGCCGAGGAGACCCAGTACTTC. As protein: CASSPYTSGGAEETQYF.

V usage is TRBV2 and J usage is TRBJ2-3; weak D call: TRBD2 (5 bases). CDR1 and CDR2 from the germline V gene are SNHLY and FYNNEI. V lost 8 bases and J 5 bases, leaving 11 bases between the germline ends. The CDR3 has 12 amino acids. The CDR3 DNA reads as TGTGCCAGCCGTCGGGAAGTAGATACGCAGTATTTT. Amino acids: CASRREVDTQYF. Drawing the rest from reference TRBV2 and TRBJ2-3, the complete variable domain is EPEVTQTPSHQVTQMGQEVILRCVPISNHLYFYWYRQILGQKVEFLVSFYNNEISEKSEIFDDQFSVERPDGSNFTLKIRSTKLEDSAMYFCASRREVDTQYFGPGTRLTVL.

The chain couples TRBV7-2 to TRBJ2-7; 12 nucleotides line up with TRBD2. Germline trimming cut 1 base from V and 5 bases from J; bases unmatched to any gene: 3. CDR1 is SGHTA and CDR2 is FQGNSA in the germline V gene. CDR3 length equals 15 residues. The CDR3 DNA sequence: TGTGCCAGCAGCTTAGTGGCTAGCGGGGGGGACGAGCAGTACTTC. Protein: CASSLVASGGDEQYF.

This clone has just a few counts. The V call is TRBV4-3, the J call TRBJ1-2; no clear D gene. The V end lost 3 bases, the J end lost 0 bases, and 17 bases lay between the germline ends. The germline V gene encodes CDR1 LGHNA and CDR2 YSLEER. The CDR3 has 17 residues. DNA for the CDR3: TGCGCCAGCAGCCACCCCCCGGCAGCGCTTGCTAACTATGGCTACACCTTC. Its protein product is CASSHPPAALANYGYTF.

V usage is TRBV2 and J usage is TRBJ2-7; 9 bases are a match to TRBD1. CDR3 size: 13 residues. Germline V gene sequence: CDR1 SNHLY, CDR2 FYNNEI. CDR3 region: CASTGGGSYEQYF. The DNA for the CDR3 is TGTGCTTCGACAGGGGGGGGTTCCTACGAGCAGTACTTC.

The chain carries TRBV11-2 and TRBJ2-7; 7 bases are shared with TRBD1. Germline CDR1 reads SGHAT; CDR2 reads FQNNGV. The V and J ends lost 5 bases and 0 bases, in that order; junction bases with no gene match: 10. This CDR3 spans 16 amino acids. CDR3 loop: CASSTPPTGYSYEQYF. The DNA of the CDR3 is TGTGCCAGCAGCACACCCCCGACAGGGTACTCCTACGAGCAGTACTTC. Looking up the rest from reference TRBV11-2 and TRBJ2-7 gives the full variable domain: EAGVAQSPRYKIIEKRQSVAFWCNPISGHATLYWYQQILGQGPKLLIQFQNNGVVDDSQLPKDRFSAERLKGVDSTLKIQPAKLEDSAVYLCASSTPPTGYSYEQYFGPGTRLTVT.

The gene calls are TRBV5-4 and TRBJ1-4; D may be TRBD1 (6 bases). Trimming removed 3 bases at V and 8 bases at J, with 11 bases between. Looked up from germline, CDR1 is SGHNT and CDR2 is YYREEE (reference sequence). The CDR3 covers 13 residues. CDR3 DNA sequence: TGTGCCAGCAGCTCGGGACAAGACGAAAAACTGTTTTTT. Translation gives CASSSGQDEKLFF.

CDR3 in DNA: TGTGCCAGTTTTACGGGACACCCTCGAAATGGCTACACCTTC. Protein: CASFTGHPRNGYTF. The chain carries TRBV19 and TRBJ1-2; tentatively, D is TRBD1 (6 bases). V lost 8 bases and J 6 bases, leaving 19 bases between the germline ends. The germline V gene encodes CDR1 LNHDA and CDR2 SQIVND (reference sequence). CDR3 length: 14 amino acids.

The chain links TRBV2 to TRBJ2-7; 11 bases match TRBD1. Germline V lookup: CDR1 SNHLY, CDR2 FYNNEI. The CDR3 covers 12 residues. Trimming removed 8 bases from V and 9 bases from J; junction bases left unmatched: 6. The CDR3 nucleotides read TGTGCCAGCCGGACAGGGGGCCAGGGGCAGTACTTC. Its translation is CASRTGGQGQYF.

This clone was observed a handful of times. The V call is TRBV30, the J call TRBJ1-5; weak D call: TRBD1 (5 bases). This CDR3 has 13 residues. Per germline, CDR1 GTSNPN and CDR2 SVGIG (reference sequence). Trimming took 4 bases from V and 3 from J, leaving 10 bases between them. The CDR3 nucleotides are TGTGCCTGGAACACAGGATTCAATCAGCCCCAGCATTTT. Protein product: CAWNTGFNQPQHF.

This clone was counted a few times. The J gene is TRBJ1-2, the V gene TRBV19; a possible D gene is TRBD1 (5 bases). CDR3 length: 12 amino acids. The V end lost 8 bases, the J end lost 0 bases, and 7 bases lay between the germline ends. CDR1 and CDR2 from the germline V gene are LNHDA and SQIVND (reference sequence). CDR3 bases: TGTGCCAGTGCAGGGCCTAACTATGGCTACACCTTC. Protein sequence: CASAGPNYGYTF.

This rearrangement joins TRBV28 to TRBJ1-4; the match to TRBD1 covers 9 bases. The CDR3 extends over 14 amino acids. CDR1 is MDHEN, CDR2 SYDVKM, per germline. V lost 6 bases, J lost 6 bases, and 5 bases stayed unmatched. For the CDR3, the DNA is TGTGCCAGCAGGCCCTGGACAGGGGATGAAAAACTGTTTTTT. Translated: CASRPWTGDEKLFF.

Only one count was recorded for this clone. CDR3 amino acids: CASSLRVGTSGDVEYF. The CDR3 DNA sequence: TGCGCCAGCAGCCTGCGGGTAGGGACTAGCGGGGATGTGGAGTACTTC. V usage is TRBV4-1 and J usage is TRBJ2-7, with 13 positions matching TRBD2. The CDR3 is made up of 16 amino acids. CDR1 is MGHRA and CDR2 is YSYEKL in the germline V gene. J was trimmed by 11 bases and V by 4 bases; bases with no gene match: 14.

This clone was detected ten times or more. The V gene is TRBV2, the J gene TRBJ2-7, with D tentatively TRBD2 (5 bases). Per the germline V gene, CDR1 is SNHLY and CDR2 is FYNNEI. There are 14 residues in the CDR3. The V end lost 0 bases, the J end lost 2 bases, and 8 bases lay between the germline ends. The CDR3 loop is CASSEAGRAYEQYF. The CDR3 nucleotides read TGTGCCAGCAGTGAAGCCGGGCGGGCCTACGAGCAGTACTTC.

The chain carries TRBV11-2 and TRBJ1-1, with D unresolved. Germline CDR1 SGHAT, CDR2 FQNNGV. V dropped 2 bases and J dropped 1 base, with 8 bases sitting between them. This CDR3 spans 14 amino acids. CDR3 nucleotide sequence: TGTGCCAGCAGCTTAAGCCTCGCGAACACTGAAGCTTTCTTT. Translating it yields CASSLSLANTEAFF.

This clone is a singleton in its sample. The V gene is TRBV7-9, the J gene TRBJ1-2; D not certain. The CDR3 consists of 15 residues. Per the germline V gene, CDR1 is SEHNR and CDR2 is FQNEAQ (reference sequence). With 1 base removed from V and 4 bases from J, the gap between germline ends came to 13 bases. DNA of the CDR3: TGTGCCAGCAGCTTAGGCCGTGACGCGGCCTATGGCTACACCTTC. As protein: CASSLGRDAAYGYTF.

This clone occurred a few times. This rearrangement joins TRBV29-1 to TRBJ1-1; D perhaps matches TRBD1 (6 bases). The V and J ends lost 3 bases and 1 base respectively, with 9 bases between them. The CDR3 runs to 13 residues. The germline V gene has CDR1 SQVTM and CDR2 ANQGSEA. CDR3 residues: CSVDGRGNTEAFF. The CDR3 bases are TGCAGCGTTGATGGCAGGGGGAACACTGAAGCTTTCTTT.

This CDR3 reads CASTRQGLGQPQHF. CDR3 nucleotides: TGTGCCAGCACCCGCCAGGGTTTAGGTCAGCCCCAGCATTTT. J is TRBJ1-5 and V is TRBV7-2; D perhaps matches TRBD1 (5 bases). V was cut by 7 bases and J by 6 bases, with 16 bases left in between. Germline V gene lookup returns CDR1 SGHTA and CDR2 FQGNSA. The CDR3 totals 14 residues.

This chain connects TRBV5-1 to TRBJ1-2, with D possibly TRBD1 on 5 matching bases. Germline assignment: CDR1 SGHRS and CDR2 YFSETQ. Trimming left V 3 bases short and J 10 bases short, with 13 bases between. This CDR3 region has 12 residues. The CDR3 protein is CASSYWGADYTF. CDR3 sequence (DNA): TGCGCCAGCAGCTACTGGGGCGCCGACTACACCTTC.

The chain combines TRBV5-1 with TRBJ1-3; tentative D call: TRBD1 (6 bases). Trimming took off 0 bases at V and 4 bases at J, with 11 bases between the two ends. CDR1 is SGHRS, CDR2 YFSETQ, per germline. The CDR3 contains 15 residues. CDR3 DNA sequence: TGCGCCAGCAGCTTGGAAACAGGGCAAGGAAACACCATATATTTT. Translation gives CASSLETGQGNTIYF.

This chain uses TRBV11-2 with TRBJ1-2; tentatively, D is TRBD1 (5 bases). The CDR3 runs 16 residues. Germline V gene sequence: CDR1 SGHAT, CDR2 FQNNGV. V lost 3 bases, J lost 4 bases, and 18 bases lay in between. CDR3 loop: CASSFQGGPLFYGYTF. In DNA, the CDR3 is TGTGCCAGCAGCTTCCAGGGAGGGCCACTATTCTATGGCTACACCTTC.

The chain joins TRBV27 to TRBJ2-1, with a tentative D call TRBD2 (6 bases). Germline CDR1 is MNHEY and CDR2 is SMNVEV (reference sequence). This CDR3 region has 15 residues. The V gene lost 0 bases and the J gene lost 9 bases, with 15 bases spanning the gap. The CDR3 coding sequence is TGTGCCAGCAGTTTATCCCGGGACTTGTATGGTGAGCAGTTCTTC. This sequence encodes CASSLSRDLYGEQFF.

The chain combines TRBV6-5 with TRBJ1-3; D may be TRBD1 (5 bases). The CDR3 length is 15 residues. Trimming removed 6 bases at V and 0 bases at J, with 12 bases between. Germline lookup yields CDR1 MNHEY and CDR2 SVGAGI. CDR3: CASSLRDDSGNTIYF. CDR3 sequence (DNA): TGTGCCAGCAGCCTCAGGGATGACTCTGGAAACACCATATATTTT.

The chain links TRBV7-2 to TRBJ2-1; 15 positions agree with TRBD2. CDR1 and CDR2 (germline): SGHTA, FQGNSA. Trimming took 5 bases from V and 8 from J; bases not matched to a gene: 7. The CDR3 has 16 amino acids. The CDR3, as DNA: TGTGCCAGCAGCCCCCGGGGACTAGCGGGGGGATATGAGCAGTTCTTC. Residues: CASSPRGLAGGYEQFF. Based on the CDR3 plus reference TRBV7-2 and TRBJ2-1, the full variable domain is GAGVSQSPSNKVTEKGKDVELRCDPISGHTALYWYRQSLGQGLEFLIYFQGNSAPDKSGLPSDRFSAERTGGSVSTLTIQRTQQEDSAVYLCASSPRGLAGGYEQFFGPGTRLTVL.

In DNA, the CDR3 is TGTGCCAGCAGCGTAGGGGGGGCTGGAAACACCATATATTTT. This gives the protein CASSVGGAGNTIYF. This chain connects TRBV9 to TRBJ1-3, with a possible D match to TRBD1 (5 bases). Germline assignment: CDR1 SGDLS and CDR2 YYNGEE. Deletions cut 0 bases from V and 2 bases from J, with 6 bases between. The CDR3 extends over 14 amino acids.

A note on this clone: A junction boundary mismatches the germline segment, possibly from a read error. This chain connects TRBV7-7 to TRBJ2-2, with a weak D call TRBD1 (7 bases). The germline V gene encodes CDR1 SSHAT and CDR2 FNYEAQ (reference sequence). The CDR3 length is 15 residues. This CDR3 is CASSSGRGDTGELFF. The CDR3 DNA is TGTGCTAGCAGCTCCGGCAGGGGGGACACCGGGGAGCTGTTTTTT.

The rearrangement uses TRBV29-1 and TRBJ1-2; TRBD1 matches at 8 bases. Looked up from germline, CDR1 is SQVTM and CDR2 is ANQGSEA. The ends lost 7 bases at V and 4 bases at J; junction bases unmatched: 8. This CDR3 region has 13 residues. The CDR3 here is CSAVTGDGYGYTF. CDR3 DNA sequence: TGCAGCGCTGTGACAGGGGATGGCTATGGCTACACCTTC.

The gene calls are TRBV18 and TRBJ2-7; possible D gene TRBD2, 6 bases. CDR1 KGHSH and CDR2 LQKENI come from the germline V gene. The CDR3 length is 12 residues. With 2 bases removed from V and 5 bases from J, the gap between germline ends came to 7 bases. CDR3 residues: CASSPAGNEQYF. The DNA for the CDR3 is TGTGCCAGCTCACCAGCGGGGAACGAGCAGTACTTC.